Listed here are 15 T cell receptor beta chains from one sample, sequenced in a study of T cell changes during pregnancy in multiple sclerosis. The assay was immunoSEQ multiplex PCR, and TCRdb's table has in-frame clones only and misses some. Found here are tens of thousands of clones, approximately 94% of them singletons; the top ten hold roughly 0.4%. Sequenced here: CD4+ T cells from peripheral blood mononuclear cells, sampled in the second trimester of pregnancy. The receptors derive from a female donor with multiple sclerosis, enrolled in a pregnancy study.

Here the CDR3 DNA reads TGTGCCAGCAGCTTAACAGGGACGACCTACAATGAGCAGTTCTTC. Translated: CASSLTGTTYNEQFF. The rearrangement links TRBV5-5 to TRBJ2-1; TRBD1 is a possible D gene (6 bases). The CDR3 is made up of 15 amino acids. Per germline, CDR1 SGHKS and CDR2 YYEKEE (reference sequence). V was cut by 2 bases and J by 2 bases, with 11 bases left in between.

This clone was observed a few times. The rearrangement uses TRBV2 and TRBJ1-2; weak D call: TRBD1 (5 bases). In germline, CDR1 is SNHLY, CDR2 FYNNEI. V lost 8 bases to trimming and J lost 2 bases, with 15 bases between them. This CDR3 is 14 amino acids long. CDR3 loop: CASLPGNRNYGYTF. CDR3 DNA sequence: TGTGCCAGCCTCCCAGGGAACAGGAACTATGGCTACACCTTC.

V is TRBV27 and J is TRBJ2-2; D is possibly TRBD1 (5 bases). Looked up from germline, CDR1 is MNHEY and CDR2 is SMNVEV (reference sequence). This CDR3 is 15 amino acids long. V was shortened by 7 bases and J by 4 bases, with 16 bases between the two germline ends. The CDR3 DNA sequence: TGTGCCAGCACCTCGGGCAGGGCCCTCACCGGGGAGCTGTTTTTT. Translating it yields CASTSGRALTGELFF.

This clone was recorded once. The chain links TRBV14 to TRBJ1-4; 9 bases align to TRBD1. The trim removed 4 bases at V and 12 bases at J, leaving 12 bases unmatched. Germline V gene lookup returns CDR1 SGHDN and CDR2 FVKESK. This CDR3 is 15 amino acids long. The CDR3: CASSRRGTGKVELFF. The CDR3 region has the DNA TGTGCCAGCAGCCGCCGTGGGACAGGGAAGGTGGAACTGTTTTTT.

J is TRBJ2-7 and V is TRBV29-1; TRBD1 matches 8 bases. The germline V gene encodes CDR1 SQVTM and CDR2 ANQGSEA. There are 14 residues in the CDR3. CDR3 DNA: TGCAGTATCACCCTTGGACAGGGCTACTACGAGCAGTACTTC. Translating it yields CSITLGQGYYEQYF.

This clone was detected only once. The V and J genes are TRBV7-9 and TRBJ2-1, with 8 bases lining up with TRBD2. V trimming: 3 bases; J trimming: 5 bases; junction bases outside the gene matches: 12. The CDR3 contains 17 residues. The germline V gene has CDR1 SEHNR and CDR2 FQNEAQ (reference sequence). This chain's CDR3 is CASSFRGTSFLNNEQFF. Written as DNA, the CDR3 is TGTGCCAGCAGCTTCCGTGGGACTAGTTTTTTGAACAATGAGCAGTTCTTC.

J is TRBJ2-3 and V is TRBV30; D gene unclear. The CDR3 totals 15 residues. V was pared by 0 bases and J by 2 bases, with 12 bases between. CDR1 is GTSNPN, CDR2 SVGIG, per germline (reference sequence). CDR3: CAWSVHSPLTDTQYF. The CDR3 region has the DNA TGTGCCTGGAGTGTACACAGTCCCCTCACAGATACGCAGTATTTT.

The gene calls are TRBV7-9 and TRBJ2-7; 11 nucleotides match TRBD2. V was pared by 4 bases and J by 3 bases, with 14 bases of the junction left unmatched. CDR3 length: 18 residues. Germline lookup yields CDR1 SEHNR and CDR2 FQNEAQ (reference sequence). The CDR3 loop reads CASSSGTSGLLSYYEQYF. In DNA form, the CDR3 reads TGTGCCAGCAGCTCCGGGACTAGCGGACTCCTGAGTTACTACGAGCAGTACTTC.

This rearrangement joins TRBV4-2 to TRBJ1-2; TRBD1 matches 7 bases. The CDR3 consists of 12 residues. V trimming: 2 bases; J trimming: 10 bases; junction bases outside the gene matches: 4. Looked up from germline, CDR1 is LGHNA and CDR2 is YNFKEQ. DNA for the CDR3: TGTGCCAGCAGCCAAACGGGACAGTTCTACACCTTC. This codes for CASSQTGQFYTF.

V gene TRBV30 combines with J gene TRBJ2-1; D possibly corresponds to TRBD2 (7 bases). Germline V CDR1 and CDR2: GTSNPN, SVGIG (reference sequence). V was clipped by 7 bases and J by 5 bases, with 18 bases between them. This CDR3 has 14 amino acids. This chain's CDR3 is CASTGPAGNNEQFF. The CDR3 nucleotides are TGTGCCTCGACAGGTCCAGCGGGAAACAATGAGCAGTTCTTC.

This clone came up once. The V and J genes are TRBV6-1 and TRBJ2-3, with TRBD2 identical over 8 bases. With V trimmed by 7 bases and J by 4 bases, 1 base remained unmatched. CDR1 and CDR2 from the germline V gene are MNHNS and SASEGT. This CDR3 contains 12 residues. The CDR3 nucleotides are TGTGCCAGCAAGCGGGAGCCAGATACGCAGTATTTT. This gives the protein CASKREPDTQYF.

The chain joins TRBV2 to TRBJ2-1, with 8 nucleotides matching TRBD2. V lost 5 bases and J lost 15; bases outside the gene matches: 6. Germline V gene sequence: CDR1 SNHLY, CDR2 FYNNEI. The CDR3 runs to 11 residues. Here the CDR3 reads CASSSGTSSFF. CDR3 DNA: TGTGCCAGCAGTTCCGGGACTAGTTCGTTCTTC.

This clone has just one count. The chain links TRBV7-8 to TRBJ2-7; perhaps TRBD2 as D (6 bases). The V and J ends lost 3 bases and 5 bases respectively, with 14 bases between them. This CDR3 is 14 amino acids long. Looked up from germline, CDR1 is SGHVS and CDR2 is FQNEAQ. The CDR3 bases are TGTGCCAGCAGCTTTCGGGAGACAACCCACGAGCAGTACTTC. It specifies CASSFRETTHEQYF.

The chain employs TRBV5-4 and TRBJ1-4; 8 positions match TRBD1. The CDR3 length is 15 residues. Germline CDR1 reads SGHNT; CDR2 reads YYREEE (reference sequence). Unmatched junction bases numbered 12, after V lost 7 bases and J lost 7 bases. DNA for the CDR3: TGTGCCAGCGGCGAAGGGACAGGAGTAATTGAAAAACTGTTTTTT. This encodes CASGEGTGVIEKLFF. Full variable domain (outside the CDR3, taken from reference TRBV5-4 and TRBJ1-4): ETGVTQSPTHLIKTRGQQVTLRCSSQSGHNTVSWYQQALGQGPQFIFQYYREEENGRGNFPPRFSGLQFPNYSSELNVNALELDDSALYLCASGEGTGVIEKLFFGSGTQLSVL.

The chain uses TRBV6-1 and TRBJ1-2; maybe TRBD1 (6 bases). CDR1 MNHNS and CDR2 SASEGT come from the germline V gene. V was clipped by 4 bases and J by 7 bases, with 16 bases between them. This CDR3 spans 14 amino acids. Written as DNA, the CDR3 is TGTGCCAGCAGTGTATACAGGGAAGGCGGTGGCTACACCTTC. Residues: CASSVYREGGGYTF.